This record covers a single T cell receptor (beta chain). The data were taken from a study of control samples from healthy donors and cancer patients. Germline loops: CDR1 ENHRY, CDR2 SYGVKD. The germline V and J ends were trimmed by 6 bases and 0 bases, with 12 bases remaining between them. CDR3 length equals 16 residues. Profiling relied on immunoSEQ multiplex PCR, and the TCRdb table lists in-frame clones only, not all of them. The data contain more than 85,000 clones, 80% to 90% of them singletons. Sequenced sample: blood. The TCR was taken from a woman between 50 and 59 years old in good health. The genes are TRBV10-3 and TRBJ1-6; D gene unclear. CDR3 bases: TGTGCCATCAGGGAAAGGGCTAGCTCCTATAATTCACCCCTCCACTTT. Translated: CAIRERASSYNSPLHF.